This TCR beta chain was identified during a study of T cell responses to AZD1222 COVID-19 vaccine. Background on the study: Timing groups of about 4 and about 12 weeks for second doses were pooled.

The repertoire was sequenced with immunoSEQ multiplex PCR; TCRdb's copy has only in-frame clones and lacks some. The data show roughly 160,000 clones, just over 90% seen once. The length of the CDR3 is 14 residues. V shed 0 bases and J 4 bases; nucleotides not matched to a gene: 1. Germline CDR1 SGHNT, CDR2 YENEEA. This clonotype was sampled from an adult in good health. The chain carries TRBV11-3 and TRBJ2-7, with TRBD1 identical over 9 bases. The sample here was peripheral blood, taken on day 0 of AZD1222 vaccination. The DNA of the CDR3 is TGTGCCAGCAGCTTAGATGGGACAGGGTACGAGCAGTACTTC. Translated, it gives CASSLDGTGYEQYF. The variable domain in full, with the rest retrieved from reference TRBV11-3 and TRBJ2-7, is EAGVVQSPRYKIIEKKQPVAFWCNPISGHNTLYWYLQNLGQGPELLIRYENEEAVDDSQLPKDRFSAERLKGVDSTLKIQPAELGDSAVYLCASSLDGTGYEQYFGPGTRLTVT.